The present entry profiles one T cell receptor beta chain with its context. The sample originates from a study of blood T cell repertoires in COVID-19. On the study more broadly: Collection of acute and convalescent COVID-19 samples took place in the United States, Italy and Spain. The analysed material was cDNA or gDNA that came from T cells, B-cell-depleted T cells, or PBMCs.

The CDR3 extends over 13 amino acids. Germline V lookup: CDR1 SGDLS, CDR2 YYNGEE. Trimming cost V 7 bases and J 5 bases, with 13 bases left between them. Authors' analysis steps: For nucleated cells, counts were estimated from reference gene primer amplification. Sequencing was performed with immunoSEQ multiplex PCR; in TCRdb, only in-frame clones are kept and a portion is missing. Clonal size and the V and J genes are those of that table, whereas D and trimming came from the DNA. This sample has under 15,000 clones; 83% occur once, and the top ten carry 25%. The J gene is TRBJ2-1, the V gene TRBV9, with unresolved D. The specimen was peripheral blood. This TCR was recovered from a man aged 40-50 years with active or convalescent COVID-19. Here the CDR3 reads CASSRSVNNEQFF. CDR3 bases: TGTGCCAGCTCCAGAAGCGTAAACAATGAGCAGTTCTTC.